This T cell receptor (beta chain) was observed in a study of beta chain features in type 1 diabetes. The study, taken as a whole, reports: More deletions and fewer insertions at VDJ junctions were seen in type 1 diabetes patients. cDNA-based reads could over-represent cells with high TCR expression. When Type 1 diabetes patients were examined, their TCRB CDR3s proved moderately but significantly shorter in all four CD4+ subsets. HLA influence on TCRB rearrangement stayed unresolved here. The similarity of naive, central memory and Treg TCRB repertoires appeared greater among patients than among healthy donors.

Sequenced material consisted of expressed TCRB transcripts (all of the isolated RNA was reverse transcribed). Using immunoSEQ multiplex PCR, the repertoire was profiled, and TCRdb retains in-frame clones only, with some absent. The table shows hundreds of thousands of clones, with over 13% occurring only once. The table lists this clone with a few counts. Its antigen is currently unknown. The CDR3 runs 16 residues. The V and J ends lost 1 base and 1 base respectively, with 13 bases between them. CDR1 is SEHNR, CDR2 FQNEAQ, per germline (reference sequence). This receptor was identified in a man between 18 and 29 years old with type 1 diabetes. Sequencing was performed on naive CD4+ T cells from blood. The chain carries TRBV7-9 and TRBJ1-1; D possibly corresponds to TRBD1 (6 bases). The CDR3 loop reads CASSLVSQGPNTEAFF. The CDR3 DNA sequence: TGTGCCAGCAGCTTAGTGTCACAGGGTCCGAACACTGAAGCTTTCTTT.